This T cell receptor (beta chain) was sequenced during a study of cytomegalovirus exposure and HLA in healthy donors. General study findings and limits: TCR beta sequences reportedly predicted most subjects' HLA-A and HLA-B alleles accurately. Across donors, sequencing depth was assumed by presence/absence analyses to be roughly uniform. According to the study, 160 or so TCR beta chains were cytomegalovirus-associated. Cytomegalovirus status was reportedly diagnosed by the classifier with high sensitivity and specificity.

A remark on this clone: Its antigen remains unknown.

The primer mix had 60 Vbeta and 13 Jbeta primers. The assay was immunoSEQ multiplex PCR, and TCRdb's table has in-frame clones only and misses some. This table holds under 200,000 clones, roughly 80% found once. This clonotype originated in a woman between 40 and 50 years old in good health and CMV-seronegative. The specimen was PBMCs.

Here the CDR3 reads CASSQVSGAYGYTF. The DNA of the CDR3 is TGCGCCAGCAGCCAAGTTAGCGGGGCTTATGGCTACACCTTC. This sequence joins TRBV4-1 and TRBJ1-2; possibly TRBD1 for D (5 bases). Germline V CDR1 and CDR2: MGHRA, YSYEKL. V was shortened by 1 base and J by 5 bases, with 11 bases between the two germline ends. This CDR3 is 14 amino acids long.